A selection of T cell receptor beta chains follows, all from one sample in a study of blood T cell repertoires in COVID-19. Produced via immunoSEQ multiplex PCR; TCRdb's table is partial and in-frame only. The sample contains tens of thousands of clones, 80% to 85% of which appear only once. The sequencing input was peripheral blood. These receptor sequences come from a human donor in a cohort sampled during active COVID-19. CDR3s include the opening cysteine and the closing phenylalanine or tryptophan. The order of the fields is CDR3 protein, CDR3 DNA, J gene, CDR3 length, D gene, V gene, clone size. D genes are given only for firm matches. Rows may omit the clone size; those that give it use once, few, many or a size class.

CASESAYGYTF TGTGCCAGCGAGTCCGCTTATGGCTACACCTTC TRBJ1-2 11 - TRBV9 -
CASSPGGVGYGYTF TGTGCCAGCAGCCCCGGAGGGGTCGGCTATGGCTACACCTTC TRBJ1-2 14 - TRBV7-9 -
CASSLMGGGAKETQYF TGTGCCAGCAGCTTGATGGGCGGGGGGGCAAAAGAGACCCAGTACTTC TRBJ2-5 16 TRBD2 TRBV11-3 -
CASSQDPTGTGGYTF TGTGCCAGCAGCCAAGACCCGACAGGGACCGGTGGCTACACCTTC TRBJ1-2 15 TRBD1 TRBV3-1/TRBV3-2 once
CASRSGRGTDTQYF TGTGCAAGTCGCTCGGGGCGGGGGACAGATACGCAGTATTTT TRBJ2-3 14 - TRBV12-2 -
CASSPPRGSTDTQYF TGTGCCAGCAGCCCCCCCCGGGGTAGCACAGATACGCAGTATTTT TRBJ2-3 15 - TRBV9 -
CASSAGQGWETQYF TGTGCCAGCAGCGCAGGACAGGGTTGGGAGACCCAGTACTTC TRBJ2-5 14 TRBD1 TRBV9 -
CASSLLRPSGAIYNEQFF TGTGCCAGCAGCTTATTACGGCCTAGCGGGGCTATCTACAATGAGCAGTTCTTC TRBJ2-1 18 TRBD2 TRBV5-6 -
CSVSGGPNNEQFF TGCAGCGTTTCGGGGGGACCTAACAATGAGCAGTTCTTC TRBJ2-1 13 TRBD2 TRBV29-1 once
CASRAGTGSGELFF TGCGCCAGCAGAGCCGGGACAGGGTCCGGGGAGCTGTTTTTT TRBJ2-2 14 TRBD1 TRBV10-2 few